This paragraph reports one T cell receptor (beta chain). Autoimmune disease history or systemic immunosuppression led to patient exclusion. The source of the sample is a study of OX40 agonist ivuxolimab in advanced cancers. Here immunoSEQ multiplex PCR was the method, and the copy in TCRdb shows in-frame clones only, minus some. The sample lists under 65,000 clones; about 80% were seen once. CDR3 length equals 14 residues. Trimming removed 3 bases at V and 5 bases at J, with 14 bases between. Germline assignment: CDR1 SGDLS and CDR2 YYNGEE. The V call is TRBV9, the J call TRBJ2-5; tentatively, D is TRBD2 (6 bases). This sequence was found in an adult with an advanced solid tumor such as melanoma, head and neck, liver or kidney cancer. The sequencing used CD4+ or CD8+ T cells sorted from blood, collected in a trial of the OX40 agonist ivuxolimab. The CDR3 coding sequence is TGTGCCAGCAGCGGGACTAACGGAGGGGAGACCCAGTACTTC. Encoded protein: CASSGTNGGETQYF. The full variable domain, rest sourced from reference TRBV9 and TRBJ2-5, is DSGVTQTPKHLITATGQRVTLRCSPRSGDLSVYWYQQSLDQGLQFLIQYYNGEERAKGNILERFSAQQFPDLHSELNLSSLELGDSALYFCASSGTNGGETQYFGPGTRLLVL.